This T cell receptor (beta chain) was documented in a study of cytomegalovirus exposure and HLA in healthy donors. Germline CDR1 MNHEY, CDR2 SVGAGI. V lost 5 bases and J lost 5; bases outside the gene matches: 11. The CDR3 extends over 15 amino acids. The PCR ran on 60 Vbeta and 13 Jbeta primers. Data came from immunoSEQ multiplex PCR; TCRdb stores just in-frame clones and leaves some out. Its clone listing holds around 40,000 clones. The TCR originated in a man aged 25 to 40 in good health and CMV-seronegative. The chain couples TRBV6-5 to TRBJ2-5; TRBD2 matches 7 bases. Sequencing used PBMCs. The CDR3 DNA is TGTGCCAGCAGTCACTTCGGACTAGTGCGCGAGACCCAGTACTTC. Translated: CASSHFGLVRETQYF.